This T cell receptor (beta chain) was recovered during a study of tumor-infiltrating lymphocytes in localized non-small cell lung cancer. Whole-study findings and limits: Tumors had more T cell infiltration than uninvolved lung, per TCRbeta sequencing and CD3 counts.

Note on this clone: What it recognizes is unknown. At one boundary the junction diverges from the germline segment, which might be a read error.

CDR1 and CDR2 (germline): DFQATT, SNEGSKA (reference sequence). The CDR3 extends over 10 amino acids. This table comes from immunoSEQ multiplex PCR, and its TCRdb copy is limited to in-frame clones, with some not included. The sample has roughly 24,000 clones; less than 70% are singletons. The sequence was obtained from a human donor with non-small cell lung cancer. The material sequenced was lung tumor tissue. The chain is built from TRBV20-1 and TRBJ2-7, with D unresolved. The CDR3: CSARAWEQYF. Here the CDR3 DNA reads TGCAGTGCCAGAGCTTGGGAGCAGTACTTC.